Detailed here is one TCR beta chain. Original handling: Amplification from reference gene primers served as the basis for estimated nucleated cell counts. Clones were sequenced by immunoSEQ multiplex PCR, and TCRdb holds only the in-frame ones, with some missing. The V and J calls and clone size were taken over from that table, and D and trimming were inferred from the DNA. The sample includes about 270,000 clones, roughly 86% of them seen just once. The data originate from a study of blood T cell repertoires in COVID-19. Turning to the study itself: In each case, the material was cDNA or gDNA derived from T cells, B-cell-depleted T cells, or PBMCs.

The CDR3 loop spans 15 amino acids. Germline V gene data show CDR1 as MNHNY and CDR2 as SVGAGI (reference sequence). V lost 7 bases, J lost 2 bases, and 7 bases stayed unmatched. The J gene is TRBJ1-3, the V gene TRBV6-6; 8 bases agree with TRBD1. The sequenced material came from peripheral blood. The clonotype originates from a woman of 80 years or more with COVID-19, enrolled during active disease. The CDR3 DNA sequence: TGTGCCAGCATGAATCAGGGGGCGGCTGGAAACACCATATATTTT. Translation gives CASMNQGAAGNTIYF.